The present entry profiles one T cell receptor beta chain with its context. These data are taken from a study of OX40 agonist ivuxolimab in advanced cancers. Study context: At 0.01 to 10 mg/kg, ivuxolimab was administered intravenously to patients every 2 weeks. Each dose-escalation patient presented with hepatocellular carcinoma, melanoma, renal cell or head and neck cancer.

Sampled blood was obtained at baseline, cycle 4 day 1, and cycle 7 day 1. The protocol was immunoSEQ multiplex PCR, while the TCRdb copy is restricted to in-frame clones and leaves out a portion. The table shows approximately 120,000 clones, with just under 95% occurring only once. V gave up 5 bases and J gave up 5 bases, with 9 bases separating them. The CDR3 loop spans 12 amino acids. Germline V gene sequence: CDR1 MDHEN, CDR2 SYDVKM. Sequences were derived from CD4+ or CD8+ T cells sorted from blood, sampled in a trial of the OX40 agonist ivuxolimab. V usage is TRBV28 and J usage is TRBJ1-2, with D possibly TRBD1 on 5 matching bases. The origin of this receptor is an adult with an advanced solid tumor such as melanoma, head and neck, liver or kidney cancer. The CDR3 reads CASSPPGYGYTF. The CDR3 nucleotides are TGTGCCAGCAGTCCCCCAGGGTATGGCTACACCTTC.